A single T cell receptor (beta chain) is shown here with its context. This receptor's antigen is unknown. No base quality values were provided; no much bigger clone lies one nucleotide off. These data originate in a study of technical replicates of blood from a few donors (dated by TCRdb to 2016 to 2017). Receptor amplification or capture employed the immunoSEQ multiplex PCR assay. TCRdb's version of the immuneACCESS table is confined to in-frame rearrangements and falls short of the full clone set. An unresolved V gene accounts for under half of the shortfall where checked; the remainder is of unknown origin. The sample table lists about 80,000 clones, about 91% of them with a count of one. The biggest ten clones account for 0.39% of the sample. Looking up the germline V gene yields CDR1 SQVTM and CDR2 ANQGSEA. The V and J ends are trimmed by 3 bases and 2 bases, leaving 9 bases between them. The CDR3 runs 13 amino acids, cysteine and phenylalanine included. Only CDR3 DNA remains: 39 bases, in frame from the first base.

Sequencing used T cells isolated from PBMCs. The TCR was taken from a human donor in good health. This receptor chain uses TRBV29-1 and TRBJ2-3; a weak D assignment points to TRBD1 (5 bases agree). In nucleotides, the sequence is TGCAGCGTTGAGAACAGGCCCACAGATACGCAGTATTTT. Its translation reads: CSVENRPTDTQYF.